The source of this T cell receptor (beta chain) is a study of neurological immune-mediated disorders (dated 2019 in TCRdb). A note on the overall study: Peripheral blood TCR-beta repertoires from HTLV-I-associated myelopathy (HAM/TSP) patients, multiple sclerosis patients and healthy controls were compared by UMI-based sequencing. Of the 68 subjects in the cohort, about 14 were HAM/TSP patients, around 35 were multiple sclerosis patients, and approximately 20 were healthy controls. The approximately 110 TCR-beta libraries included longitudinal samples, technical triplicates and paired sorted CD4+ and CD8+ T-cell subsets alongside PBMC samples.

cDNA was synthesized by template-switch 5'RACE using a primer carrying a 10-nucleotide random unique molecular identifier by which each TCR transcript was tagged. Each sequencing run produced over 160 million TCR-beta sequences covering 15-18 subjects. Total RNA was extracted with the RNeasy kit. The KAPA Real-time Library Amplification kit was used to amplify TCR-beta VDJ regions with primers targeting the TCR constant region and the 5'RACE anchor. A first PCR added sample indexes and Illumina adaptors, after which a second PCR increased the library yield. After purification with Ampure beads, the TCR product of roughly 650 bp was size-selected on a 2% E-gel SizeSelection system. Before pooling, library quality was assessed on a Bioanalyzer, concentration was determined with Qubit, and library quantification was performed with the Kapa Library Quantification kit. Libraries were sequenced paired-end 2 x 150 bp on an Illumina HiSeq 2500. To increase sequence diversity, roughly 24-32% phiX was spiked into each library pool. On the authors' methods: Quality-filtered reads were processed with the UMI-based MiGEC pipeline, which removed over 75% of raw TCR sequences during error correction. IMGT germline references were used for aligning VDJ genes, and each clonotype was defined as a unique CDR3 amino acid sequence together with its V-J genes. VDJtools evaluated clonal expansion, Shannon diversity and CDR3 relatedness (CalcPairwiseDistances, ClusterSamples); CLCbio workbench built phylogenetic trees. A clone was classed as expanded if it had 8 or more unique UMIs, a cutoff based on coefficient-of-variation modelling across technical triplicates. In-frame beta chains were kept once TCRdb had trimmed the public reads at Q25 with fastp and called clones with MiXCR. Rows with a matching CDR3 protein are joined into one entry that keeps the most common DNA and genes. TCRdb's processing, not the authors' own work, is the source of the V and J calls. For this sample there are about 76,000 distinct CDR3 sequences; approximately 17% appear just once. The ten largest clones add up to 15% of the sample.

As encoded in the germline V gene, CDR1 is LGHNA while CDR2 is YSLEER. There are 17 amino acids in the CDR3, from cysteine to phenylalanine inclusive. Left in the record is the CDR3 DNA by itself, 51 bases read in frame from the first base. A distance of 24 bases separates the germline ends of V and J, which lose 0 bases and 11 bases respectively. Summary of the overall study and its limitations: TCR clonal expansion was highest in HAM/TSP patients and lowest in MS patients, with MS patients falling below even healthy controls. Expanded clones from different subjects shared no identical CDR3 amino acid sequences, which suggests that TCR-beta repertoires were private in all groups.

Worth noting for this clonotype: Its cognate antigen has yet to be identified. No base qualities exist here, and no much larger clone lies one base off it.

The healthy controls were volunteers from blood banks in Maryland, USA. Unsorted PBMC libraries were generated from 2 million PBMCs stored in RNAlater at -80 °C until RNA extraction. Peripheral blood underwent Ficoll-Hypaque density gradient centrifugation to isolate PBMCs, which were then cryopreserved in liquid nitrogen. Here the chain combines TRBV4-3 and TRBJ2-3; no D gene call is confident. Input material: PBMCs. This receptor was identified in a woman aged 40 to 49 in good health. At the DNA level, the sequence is TGCGCCAGCAGCCAAGATTATATCGGTAGCATCTACAATGAGCAGTATTTT. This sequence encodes CASSQDYIGSIYNEQYF.